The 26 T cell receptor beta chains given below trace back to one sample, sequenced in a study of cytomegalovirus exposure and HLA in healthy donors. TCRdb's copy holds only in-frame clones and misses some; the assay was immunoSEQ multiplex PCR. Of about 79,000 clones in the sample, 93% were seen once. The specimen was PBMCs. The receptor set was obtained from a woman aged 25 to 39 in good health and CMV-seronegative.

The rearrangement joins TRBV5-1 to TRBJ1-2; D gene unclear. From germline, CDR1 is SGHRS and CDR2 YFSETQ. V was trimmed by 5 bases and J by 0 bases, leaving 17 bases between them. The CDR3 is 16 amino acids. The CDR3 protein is CASRIQPQEANYGYTF. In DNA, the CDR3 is TGCGCCAGCAGGATTCAACCGCAGGAGGCTAACTATGGCTACACCTTC.

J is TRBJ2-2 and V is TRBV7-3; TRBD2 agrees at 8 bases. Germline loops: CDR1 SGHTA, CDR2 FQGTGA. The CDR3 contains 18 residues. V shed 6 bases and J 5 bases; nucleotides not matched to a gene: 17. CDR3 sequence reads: CASSSRQSSGLGTGELFF. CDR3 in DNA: TGTGCCAGCAGTTCACGCCAGAGTTCGGGACTAGGGACCGGGGAGCTGTTTTTT.

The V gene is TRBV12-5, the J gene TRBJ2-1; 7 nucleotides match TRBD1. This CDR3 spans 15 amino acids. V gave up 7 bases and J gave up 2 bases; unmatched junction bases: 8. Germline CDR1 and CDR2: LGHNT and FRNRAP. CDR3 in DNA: TGTGCTAGTGCCATCGACAGGGCCACCTACAATGAGCAGTTCTTC. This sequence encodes CASAIDRATYNEQFF.

In nucleotides, the CDR3 is TGTGCCAGCAGGGATAGGGACAGGGGGATAAGTGAAGCTTTCTTT. This gives the protein CASRDRDRGISEAFF. This rearrangement joins TRBV6-6 to TRBJ1-1; 11 positions match TRBD1. In germline, CDR1 is MNHNY, CDR2 SVGAGI (reference sequence). The junction had 10 bases not matched to a gene; V was cut back by 6 bases and J by 7 bases. The CDR3 is 15 amino acids.

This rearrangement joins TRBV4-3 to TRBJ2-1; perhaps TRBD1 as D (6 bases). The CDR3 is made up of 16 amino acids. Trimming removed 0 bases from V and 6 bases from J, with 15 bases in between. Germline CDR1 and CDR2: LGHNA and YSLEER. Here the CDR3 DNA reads TGCGCCAGCAGCCAAGAGAGGGCAGGGGTAAGCAATGAGCAGTTCTTC. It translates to CASSQERAGVSNEQFF.

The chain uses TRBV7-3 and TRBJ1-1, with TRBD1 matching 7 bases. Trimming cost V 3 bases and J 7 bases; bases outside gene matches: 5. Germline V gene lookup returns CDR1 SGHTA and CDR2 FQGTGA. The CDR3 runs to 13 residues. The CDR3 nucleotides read TGTGCCAGCAGCTTGGACAGGTTTAGTGAAGCTTTCTTT. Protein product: CASSLDRFSEAFF.

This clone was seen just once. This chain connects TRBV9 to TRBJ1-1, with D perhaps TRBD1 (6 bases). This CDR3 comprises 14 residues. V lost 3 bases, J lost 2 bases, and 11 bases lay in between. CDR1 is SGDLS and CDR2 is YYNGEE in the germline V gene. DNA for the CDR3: TGTGCCAGCAGCGAGGGGGACATAAACACTGAAGCTTTCTTT. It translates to CASSEGDINTEAFF.

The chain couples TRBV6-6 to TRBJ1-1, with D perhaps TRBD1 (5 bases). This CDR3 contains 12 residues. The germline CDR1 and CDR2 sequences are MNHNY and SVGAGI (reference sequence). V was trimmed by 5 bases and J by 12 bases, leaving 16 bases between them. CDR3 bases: TGTGCCAGCAGTCGGGGGGGGGTTTTGCCTTTCTTT. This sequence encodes CASSRGGVLPFF.

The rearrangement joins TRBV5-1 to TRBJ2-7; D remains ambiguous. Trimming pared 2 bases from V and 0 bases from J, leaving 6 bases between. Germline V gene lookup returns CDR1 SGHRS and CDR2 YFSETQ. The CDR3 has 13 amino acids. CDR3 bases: TGCGCCAGCAGCTTTACAGCCTCCTACGAGCAGTACTTC. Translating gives CASSFTASYEQYF.

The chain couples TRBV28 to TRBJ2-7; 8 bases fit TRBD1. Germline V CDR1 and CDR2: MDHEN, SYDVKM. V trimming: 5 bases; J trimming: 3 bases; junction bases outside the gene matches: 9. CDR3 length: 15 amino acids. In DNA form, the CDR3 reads TGTGCCAGCAGTACCACCGGGACAGGAAGCTACGAGCAGTACTTC. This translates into CASSTTGTGSYEQYF.

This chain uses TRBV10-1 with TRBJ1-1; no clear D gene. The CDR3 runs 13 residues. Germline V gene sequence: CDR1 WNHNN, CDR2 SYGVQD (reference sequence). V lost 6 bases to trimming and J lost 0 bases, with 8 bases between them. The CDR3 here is CASRDGLNTEAFF. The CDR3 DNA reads TGCGCCAGCAGAGACGGGTTGAACACTGAAGCTTTCTTT.

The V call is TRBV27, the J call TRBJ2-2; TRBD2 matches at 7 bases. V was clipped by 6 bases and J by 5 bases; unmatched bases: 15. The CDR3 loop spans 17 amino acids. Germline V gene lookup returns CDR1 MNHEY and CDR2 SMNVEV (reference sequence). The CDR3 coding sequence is TGTGCCAGCAGACCTAATCAAAGCGGGGCGAGGACCGGGGAGCTGTTTTTT. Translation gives CASRPNQSGARTGELFF.

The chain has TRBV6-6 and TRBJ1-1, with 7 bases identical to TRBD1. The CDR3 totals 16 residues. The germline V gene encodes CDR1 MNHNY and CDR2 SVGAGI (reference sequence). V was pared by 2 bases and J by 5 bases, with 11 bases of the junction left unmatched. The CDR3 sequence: CASSYPTDRESTEAFF. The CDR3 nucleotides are TGTGCCAGCAGTTACCCAACTGACAGGGAAAGTACTGAAGCTTTCTTT.

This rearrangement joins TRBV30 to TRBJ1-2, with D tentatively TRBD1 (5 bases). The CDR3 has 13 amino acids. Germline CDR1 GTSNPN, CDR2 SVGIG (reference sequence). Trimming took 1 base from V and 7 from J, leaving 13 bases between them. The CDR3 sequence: CAWSGGGGTGYTF. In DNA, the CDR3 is TGTGCCTGGAGTGGGGGGGGAGGCACTGGCTACACCTTC.

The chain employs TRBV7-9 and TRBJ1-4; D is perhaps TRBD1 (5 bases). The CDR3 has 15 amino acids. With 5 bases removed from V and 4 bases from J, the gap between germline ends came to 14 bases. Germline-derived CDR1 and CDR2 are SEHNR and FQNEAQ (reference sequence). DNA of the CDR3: TGTGCCAGCAGCCCTGGAGACAGAAATAATGAAAAACTGTTTTTT. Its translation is CASSPGDRNNEKLFF.

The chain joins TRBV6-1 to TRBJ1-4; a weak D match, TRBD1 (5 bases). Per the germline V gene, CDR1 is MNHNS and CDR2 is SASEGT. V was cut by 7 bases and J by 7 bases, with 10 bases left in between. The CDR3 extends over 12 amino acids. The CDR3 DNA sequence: TGTGCCAGCATCCAGGGATCTGAAAAACTGTTTTTT. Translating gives CASIQGSEKLFF.

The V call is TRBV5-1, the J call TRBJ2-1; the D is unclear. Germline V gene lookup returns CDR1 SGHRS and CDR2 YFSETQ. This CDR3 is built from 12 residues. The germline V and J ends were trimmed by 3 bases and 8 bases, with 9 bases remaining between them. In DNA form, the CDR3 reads TGCGCCAGCAGCTACTCTCCATATGAGCAGTTCTTC. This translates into CASSYSPYEQFF.

CDR3 in DNA: TGTGCCAGCACCCTATCCTCTGGAAACACCATATATTTT. This encodes CASTLSSGNTIYF. This chain uses TRBV6-5 with TRBJ1-3; D unresolved. Trimming shortened V by 7 bases and J by 0 bases, and 7 bases separated the two germline ends. The CDR3 runs 13 residues. The germline gives CDR1 MNHEY, CDR2 SVGAGI.

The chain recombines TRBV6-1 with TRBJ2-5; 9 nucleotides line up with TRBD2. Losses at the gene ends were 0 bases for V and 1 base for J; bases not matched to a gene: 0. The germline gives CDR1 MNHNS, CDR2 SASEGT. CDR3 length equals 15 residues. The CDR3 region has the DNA TGTGCCAGCAGTGAAGCTAGCGGGGGCCAAGAGACCCAGTACTTC. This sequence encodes CASSEASGGQETQYF.

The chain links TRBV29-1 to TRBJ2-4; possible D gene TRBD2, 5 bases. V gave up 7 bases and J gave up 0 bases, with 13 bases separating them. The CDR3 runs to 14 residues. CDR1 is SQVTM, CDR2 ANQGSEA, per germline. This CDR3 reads CSGTDGLAKNIQYF. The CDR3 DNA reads TGCAGCGGGACGGACGGACTAGCCAAAAACATTCAGTACTTC. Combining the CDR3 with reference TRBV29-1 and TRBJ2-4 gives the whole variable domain SAVISQKPSRDICQRGTSLTIQCQVDSQVTMMFWYRQQPGQSLTLIATANQGSEATYESGFVIDKFPISRPNLTFSTLTVSNMSPEDSSIYLCSGTDGLAKNIQYFGAGTRLSVL.

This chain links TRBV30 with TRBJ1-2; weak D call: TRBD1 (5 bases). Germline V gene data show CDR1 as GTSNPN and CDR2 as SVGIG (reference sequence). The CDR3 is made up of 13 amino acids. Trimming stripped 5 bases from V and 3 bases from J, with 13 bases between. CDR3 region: CAWSTGNYYGYTF. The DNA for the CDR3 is TGTGCCTGGTCAACAGGAAATTACTATGGCTACACCTTC.

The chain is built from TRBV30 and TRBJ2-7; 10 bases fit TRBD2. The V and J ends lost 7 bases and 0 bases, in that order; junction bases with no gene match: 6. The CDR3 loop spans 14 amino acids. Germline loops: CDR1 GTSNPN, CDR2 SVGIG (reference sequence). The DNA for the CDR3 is TGTGCCTCCGCGAGCGGGGGGGCCTCCTACGAGCAGTACTTC. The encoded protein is CASASGGASYEQYF.

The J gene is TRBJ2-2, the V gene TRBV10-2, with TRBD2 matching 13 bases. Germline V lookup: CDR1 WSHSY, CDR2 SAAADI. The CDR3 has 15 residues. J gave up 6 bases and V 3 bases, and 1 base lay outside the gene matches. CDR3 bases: TGCGCCAGCAGTGACGGACTAGCGGGAGCCGGGGAGCTGTTTTTT. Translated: CASSDGLAGAGELFF.

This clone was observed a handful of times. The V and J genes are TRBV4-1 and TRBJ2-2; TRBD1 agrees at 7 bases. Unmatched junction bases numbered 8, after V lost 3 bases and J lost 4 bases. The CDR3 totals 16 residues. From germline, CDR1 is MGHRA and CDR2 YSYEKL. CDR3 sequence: CASSHPGTDRTGELFF. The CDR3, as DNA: TGCGCCAGCAGCCATCCGGGGACAGATCGCACCGGGGAGCTGTTTTTT.

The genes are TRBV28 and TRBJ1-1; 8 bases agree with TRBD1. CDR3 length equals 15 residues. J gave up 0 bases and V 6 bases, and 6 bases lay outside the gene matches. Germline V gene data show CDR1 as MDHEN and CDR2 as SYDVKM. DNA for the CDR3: TGTGCCAGCAGAGGACAGGGTCGGATGAACACTGAAGCTTTCTTT. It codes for CASRGQGRMNTEAFF.

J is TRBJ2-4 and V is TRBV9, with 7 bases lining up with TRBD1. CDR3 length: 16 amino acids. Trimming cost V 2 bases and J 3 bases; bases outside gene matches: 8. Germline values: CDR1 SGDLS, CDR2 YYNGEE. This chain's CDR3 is CASSVSPGTDKNIQYF. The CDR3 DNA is TGTGCCAGCAGCGTGAGCCCCGGGACAGACAAAAACATTCAGTACTTC.